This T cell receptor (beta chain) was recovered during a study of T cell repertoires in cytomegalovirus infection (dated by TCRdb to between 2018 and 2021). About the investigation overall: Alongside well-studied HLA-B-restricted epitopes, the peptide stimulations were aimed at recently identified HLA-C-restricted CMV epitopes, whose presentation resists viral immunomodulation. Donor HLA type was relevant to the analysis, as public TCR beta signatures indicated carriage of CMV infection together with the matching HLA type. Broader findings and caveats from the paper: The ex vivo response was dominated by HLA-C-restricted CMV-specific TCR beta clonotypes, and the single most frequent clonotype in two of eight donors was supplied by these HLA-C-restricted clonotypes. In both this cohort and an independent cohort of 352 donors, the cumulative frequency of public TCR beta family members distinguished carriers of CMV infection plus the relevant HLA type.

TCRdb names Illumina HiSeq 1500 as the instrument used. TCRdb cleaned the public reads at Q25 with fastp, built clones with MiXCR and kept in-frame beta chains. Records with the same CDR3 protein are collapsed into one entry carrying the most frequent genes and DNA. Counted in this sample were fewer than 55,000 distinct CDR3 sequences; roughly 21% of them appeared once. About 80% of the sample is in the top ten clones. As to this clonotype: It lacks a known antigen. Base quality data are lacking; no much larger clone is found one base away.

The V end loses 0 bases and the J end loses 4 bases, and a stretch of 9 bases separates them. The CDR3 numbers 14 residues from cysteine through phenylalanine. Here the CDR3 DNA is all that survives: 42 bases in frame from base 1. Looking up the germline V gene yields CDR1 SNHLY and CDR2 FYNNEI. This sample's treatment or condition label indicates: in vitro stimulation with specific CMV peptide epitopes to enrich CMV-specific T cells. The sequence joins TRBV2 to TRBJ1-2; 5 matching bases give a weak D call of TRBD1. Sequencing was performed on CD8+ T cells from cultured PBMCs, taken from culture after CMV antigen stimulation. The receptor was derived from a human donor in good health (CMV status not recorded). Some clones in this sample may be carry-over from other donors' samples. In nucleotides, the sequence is TGTGCCAGCAGTGAAGCGAGGGGTTCCTATGGCTACACCTTC. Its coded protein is CASSEARGSYGYTF.